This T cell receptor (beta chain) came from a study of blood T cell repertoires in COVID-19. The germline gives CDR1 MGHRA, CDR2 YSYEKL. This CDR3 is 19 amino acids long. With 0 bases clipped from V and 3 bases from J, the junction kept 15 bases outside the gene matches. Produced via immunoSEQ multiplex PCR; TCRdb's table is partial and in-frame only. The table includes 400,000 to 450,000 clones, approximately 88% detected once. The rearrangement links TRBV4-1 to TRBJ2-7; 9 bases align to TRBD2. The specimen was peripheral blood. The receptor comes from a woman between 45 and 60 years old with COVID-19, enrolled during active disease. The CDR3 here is CASSQDGGSGAGGLYEQYF. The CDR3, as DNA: TGCGCCAGCAGCCAAGATGGTGGTTCCGGAGCGGGGGGCCTCTACGAGCAGTACTTC.